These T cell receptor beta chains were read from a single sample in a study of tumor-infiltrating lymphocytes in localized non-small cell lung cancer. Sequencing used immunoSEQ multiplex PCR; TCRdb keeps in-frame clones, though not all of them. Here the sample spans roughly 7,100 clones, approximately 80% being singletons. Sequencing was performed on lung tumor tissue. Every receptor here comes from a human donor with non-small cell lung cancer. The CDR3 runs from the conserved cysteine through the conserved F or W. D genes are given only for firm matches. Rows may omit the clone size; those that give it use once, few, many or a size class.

cdr3_nt: TGCAGCGTTGGGGAGCCTCACAGGGTTGATCGGGGCTACACCTTC
cdr3_aa: CSVGEPHRVDRGYTF
j_call: TRBJ1-2
cdr3_length: 15
clone_size: once
d_call: .
v_call: TRBV29-1

cdr3_nt: TGCGCCAGCCAGCCGGCGGGGATCGGCTACGAGCAGTACTTC
cdr3_aa: CASQPAGIGYEQYF
j_call: TRBJ2-7
cdr3_length: 14
clone_size: .
d_call: .
v_call: TRBV5-1

cdr3_nt: TGTGCCAGCTCACCACAAACTGGCACTGAAGCTTTCTTT
cdr3_aa: CASSPQTGTEAFF
j_call: TRBJ1-1
cdr3_length: 13
clone_size: .
d_call: .
v_call: TRBV18

cdr3_nt: TGTGCCAGCAGTGAGACAGGGGCTAAAAGCTCCTACGAGCAGTACTTC
cdr3_aa: CASSETGAKSSYEQYF
j_call: TRBJ2-7
cdr3_length: 16
clone_size: .
d_call: TRBD1
v_call: TRBV6-1

cdr3_nt: TGTGCCAGCAGACTACTAGCGGTCGGCACAGATACGCAGTATTTT
cdr3_aa: CASRLLAVGTDTQYF
j_call: TRBJ2-3
cdr3_length: 15
clone_size: .
d_call: TRBD2
v_call: TRBV2

cdr3_nt: TGTGCCAGCAGTCCGAGCTATGAGCAGTTCTTC
cdr3_aa: CASSPSYEQFF
j_call: TRBJ2-1
cdr3_length: 11
clone_size: .
d_call: .
v_call: TRBV9

cdr3_nt: TGCGCCAGCAGCTTTGCGGCTAGGACCACAGATACGCAGTATTTT
cdr3_aa: CASSFAARTTDTQYF
j_call: TRBJ2-3
cdr3_length: 15
clone_size: .
d_call: .
v_call: TRBV5-1

cdr3_nt: TGTGCCAGCAGCCCAAGGACAGGTGAGAACACTGAAGCTTTCTTT
cdr3_aa: CASSPRTGENTEAFF
j_call: TRBJ1-1
cdr3_length: 15
clone_size: few
d_call: TRBD1
v_call: TRBV5-4

cdr3_nt: TGCGCCAGCAGCCAAAAGACAGGGGTAGTCGAAGCTTTCTTT
cdr3_aa: CASSQKTGVVEAFF
j_call: TRBJ1-1
cdr3_length: 14
clone_size: .
d_call: TRBD1
v_call: TRBV4-1

cdr3_nt: TGTGCCAGCACCAGAACAGGGGGCACTGAAGCTTTCTTT
cdr3_aa: CASTRTGGTEAFF
j_call: TRBJ1-1
cdr3_length: 13
clone_size: few
d_call: TRBD1
v_call: TRBV6-1

cdr3_nt: TGTGCCAGCAGCTCCGACGGGGCAGGGGTAAGCAATCAGCCCCAGCATTTT
cdr3_aa: CASSSDGAGVSNQPQHF
j_call: TRBJ1-5
cdr3_length: 17
clone_size: .
d_call: .
v_call: TRBV7-9

cdr3_nt: TGTGCCAGCTCACCACTAGCCTTTCAGATCAATGAGCAGTTCTTC
cdr3_aa: CASSPLAFQINEQFF
j_call: TRBJ2-1
cdr3_length: 15
clone_size: .
d_call: .
v_call: TRBV18

cdr3_nt: TGTGCCAGCAGCTTCGACAGCCGCTTGTTTTTT
cdr3_aa: CASSFDSRLFF
j_call: TRBJ1-4
cdr3_length: 11
clone_size: .
d_call: .
v_call: TRBV7-8

cdr3_nt: TGCAGCGTTGACACAGGGAGGAACACTGAAGCTTTCTTT
cdr3_aa: CSVDTGRNTEAFF
j_call: TRBJ1-1
cdr3_length: 13
clone_size: .
d_call: .
v_call: TRBV29-1

cdr3_nt: TGTGCCAGCAGCCGCCGACTAGCGGGGTCCGAGCAGTACTTC
cdr3_aa: CASSRRLAGSEQYF
j_call: TRBJ2-7
cdr3_length: 14
clone_size: .
d_call: TRBD2
v_call: TRBV14

cdr3_nt: TGTGCCTGGAAAGAGTACGCTGAAGCTTTCTTT
cdr3_aa: CAWKEYAEAFF
j_call: TRBJ1-1
cdr3_length: 11
clone_size: .
d_call: .
v_call: TRBV30

cdr3_nt: TGCAGCGTTGAAGCTCGGACAGGGGTGGATCACGAGCAGTACTTC
cdr3_aa: CSVEARTGVDHEQYF
j_call: TRBJ2-7
cdr3_length: 15
clone_size: .
d_call: TRBD1
v_call: TRBV29-1

cdr3_nt: TGTGCCAGCAGACCCCTCACTGAAGCTTTCTTT
cdr3_aa: CASRPLTEAFF
j_call: TRBJ1-1
cdr3_length: 11
clone_size: large
d_call: .
v_call: TRBV7-9

cdr3_nt: TGTGCCAGCAGCTTAGACGGGGACCCCGTCACTGAAGCTTTCTTT
cdr3_aa: CASSLDGDPVTEAFF
j_call: TRBJ1-1
cdr3_length: 15
clone_size: .
d_call: .
v_call: TRBV7-2

cdr3_nt: TGTGCCAGCAGCTTAGTACTGGGCGAAAATGAAAAACTGTTTTTT
cdr3_aa: CASSLVLGENEKLFF
j_call: TRBJ1-4
cdr3_length: 15
clone_size: .
d_call: .
v_call: TRBV7-9

cdr3_nt: TGTGCCAGCAGCGTCCAAGGACAGGGGACTGAAGCTTTCTTT
cdr3_aa: CASSVQGQGTEAFF
j_call: TRBJ1-1
cdr3_length: 14
clone_size: .
d_call: TRBD1
v_call: TRBV9

cdr3_nt: TGTGCCAGTAGTTTCCAGGAAGCTAACTATGGCTACACCTTC
cdr3_aa: CASSFQEANYGYTF
j_call: TRBJ1-2
cdr3_length: 14
clone_size: few
d_call: .
v_call: TRBV19

cdr3_nt: TGTGCCAGCAGTGGGACTAGCGGGACGCGAATTGAGCAGTTCTTC
cdr3_aa: CASSGTSGTRIEQFF
j_call: TRBJ2-1
cdr3_length: 15
clone_size: .
d_call: TRBD2
v_call: TRBV2

cdr3_nt: TGTGCCAGCGGGGCGGGAGGGGAGCAGTTCTTC
cdr3_aa: CASGAGGEQFF
j_call: TRBJ2-1
cdr3_length: 11
clone_size: .
d_call: TRBD2
v_call: TRBV27

cdr3_nt: TGTGCCAGCAGCGGACACTCCCAATCGACGGGGCGGGAGACCCAGTACTTC
cdr3_aa: CASSGHSQSTGRETQYF
j_call: TRBJ2-5
cdr3_length: 17
clone_size: .
d_call: .
v_call: TRBV7-9

cdr3_nt: TGTGCCAGTAGTATTACAACAGCAGAGGGCTACACCTTC
cdr3_aa: CASSITTAEGYTF
j_call: TRBJ1-2
cdr3_length: 13
clone_size: .
d_call: .
v_call: TRBV19

cdr3_nt: TGCGCCAGCAGCCGTGGACTCGTCGGCTCTGGAAACACCATATATTTT
cdr3_aa: CASSRGLVGSGNTIYF
j_call: TRBJ1-3
cdr3_length: 16
clone_size: .
d_call: .
v_call: TRBV4-1

cdr3_nt: TGTGCCAGCACCCATCGGCCTAGCGGGACTCACCTCTACGAGCAGTACTTC
cdr3_aa: CASTHRPSGTHLYEQYF
j_call: TRBJ2-7
cdr3_length: 17
clone_size: .
d_call: TRBD2
v_call: TRBV27

cdr3_nt: TGTGCTAGTGGTATGACCCTGGGTAACACTGAAGCTTTCTTT
cdr3_aa: CASGMTLGNTEAFF
j_call: TRBJ1-1
cdr3_length: 14
clone_size: .
d_call: .
v_call: TRBV12-5

cdr3_nt: TGTGCCAGTAGTGCTCAGCGCGCAGATACGCAGTATTTT
cdr3_aa: CASSAQRADTQYF
j_call: TRBJ2-3
cdr3_length: 13
clone_size: once
d_call: .
v_call: TRBV19

cdr3_nt: TGTGCCAGCAGCTGGGCCGGGACCCGAAACACTGAAGCTTTCTTT
cdr3_aa: CASSWAGTRNTEAFF
j_call: TRBJ1-1
cdr3_length: 15
clone_size: .
d_call: .
v_call: TRBV5-6

cdr3_nt: TGTGCCAGCAGTGAAGATATGGGAAGAGGGGAGCAGTACTTC
cdr3_aa: CASSEDMGRGEQYF
j_call: TRBJ2-7
cdr3_length: 14
clone_size: .
d_call: .
v_call: TRBV2

cdr3_nt: TGTGCCAGCTCGCCGGGGACATGGAACACTGAAGCTTTCTTT
cdr3_aa: CASSPGTWNTEAFF
j_call: TRBJ1-1
cdr3_length: 14
clone_size: .
d_call: .
v_call: TRBV18

cdr3_nt: TGTGCCAGCACCCCAAGGGACAGGGAAAACACCGGGGAGCTGTTTTTT
cdr3_aa: CASTPRDRENTGELFF
j_call: TRBJ2-2
cdr3_length: 16
clone_size: .
d_call: TRBD1
v_call: TRBV25-1

cdr3_nt: TGCGCCAGCAGTGAGTCTGGGGGGTACAATGAGCAGTTCTTC
cdr3_aa: CASSESGGYNEQFF
j_call: TRBJ2-1
cdr3_length: 14
clone_size: .
d_call: .
v_call: TRBV10-1

cdr3_nt: TGTGCCAGCAGCACACCGGGAGGTAACACTGAAGCTTTCTTT
cdr3_aa: CASSTPGGNTEAFF
j_call: TRBJ1-1
cdr3_length: 14
clone_size: few
d_call: .
v_call: TRBV5-6

cdr3_nt: TGTGCCAGTAGTATGTCAAAGGGGCTCAACTATGGCTACACCTTC
cdr3_aa: CASSMSKGLNYGYTF
j_call: TRBJ1-2
cdr3_length: 15
clone_size: once
d_call: .
v_call: TRBV19

cdr3_nt: TGTGCCAGCAGCCCCGGGACAGCCAATATATGGGCTTTCTTT
cdr3_aa: CASSPGTANIWAFF
j_call: TRBJ1-1
cdr3_length: 14
clone_size: .
d_call: TRBD1
v_call: TRBV28

cdr3_nt: TGTGCCTGGAGTGCAGGAGGGGACAGGGCGCAAGAGACCCAGTACTTC
cdr3_aa: CAWSAGGDRAQETQYF
j_call: TRBJ2-5
cdr3_length: 16
clone_size: .
d_call: TRBD1
v_call: TRBV30

cdr3_nt: TGTGCCAGTTCCTTGACAGGATTTTCCTACGAGCAGTACTTC
cdr3_aa: CASSLTGFSYEQYF
j_call: TRBJ2-7
cdr3_length: 14
clone_size: few
d_call: .
v_call: TRBV19

cdr3_nt: TGTGCCAGCAGCGTAGTCCCCCACTCTAGCGGGAGGGGGGGAAGCACAGATACGCAGTATTTT
cdr3_aa: CASSVVPHSSGRGGSTDTQYF
j_call: TRBJ2-3
cdr3_length: 21
clone_size: .
d_call: TRBD2
v_call: TRBV9

cdr3_nt: TGTGCCAGCACTCAGGGACTGAACACCGGGGAGCTGTTTTTT
cdr3_aa: CASTQGLNTGELFF
j_call: TRBJ2-2
cdr3_length: 14
clone_size: few
d_call: .
v_call: TRBV9

cdr3_nt: TGTGCCAGCAGCTTGACCCGACTAGCGGGGTACAATGAGCAGTTCTTC
cdr3_aa: CASSLTRLAGYNEQFF
j_call: TRBJ2-1
cdr3_length: 16
clone_size: .
d_call: TRBD2
v_call: TRBV5-4

cdr3_nt: TGCGCCAGCAGCTTGAGCCCACAAGAGACCCAGTACTTC
cdr3_aa: CASSLSPQETQYF
j_call: TRBJ2-5
cdr3_length: 13
clone_size: once
d_call: .
v_call: TRBV5-1

cdr3_nt: TGTGCCAGTAGTCTCATTGGGGGCTCCTACACCTTC
cdr3_aa: CASSLIGGSYTF
j_call: TRBJ1-2
cdr3_length: 12
clone_size: few
d_call: .
v_call: TRBV19

cdr3_nt: TGTGCCAGCAGCCCCACAGGGTACACTGAAGCTTTCTTT
cdr3_aa: CASSPTGYTEAFF
j_call: TRBJ1-1
cdr3_length: 13
clone_size: .
d_call: .
v_call: TRBV7-9

cdr3_nt: TGTGCCAGCAGCCCTCACCCAGACGGAGAGCAGTACTTC
cdr3_aa: CASSPHPDGEQYF
j_call: TRBJ2-7
cdr3_length: 13
clone_size: few
d_call: .
v_call: TRBV6-5

cdr3_nt: TGTGCCAGCAGCTTAGATACCGAGGGCTATGGCTACACCTTC
cdr3_aa: CASSLDTEGYGYTF
j_call: TRBJ1-2
cdr3_length: 14
clone_size: .
d_call: .
v_call: TRBV7-3

cdr3_nt: TGTGCCAGCAGTCGAACAGGGGGAGGGGCAACTAATGAAAAACTGTTTTTT
cdr3_aa: CASSRTGGGATNEKLFF
j_call: TRBJ1-4
cdr3_length: 17
clone_size: .
d_call: TRBD1
v_call: TRBV5-4

cdr3_nt: TGTGCCAGCAGTTACGGGGTAGATCAGCCCCAGCATTTT
cdr3_aa: CASSYGVDQPQHF
j_call: TRBJ1-5
cdr3_length: 13
clone_size: .
d_call: .
v_call: TRBV6-6

cdr3_nt: TGTGCCAGCAGCTTGTGGACAGGGGGCATCTACGAGCAGTACTTC
cdr3_aa: CASSLWTGGIYEQYF
j_call: TRBJ2-7
cdr3_length: 15
clone_size: few
d_call: TRBD1
v_call: TRBV5-4